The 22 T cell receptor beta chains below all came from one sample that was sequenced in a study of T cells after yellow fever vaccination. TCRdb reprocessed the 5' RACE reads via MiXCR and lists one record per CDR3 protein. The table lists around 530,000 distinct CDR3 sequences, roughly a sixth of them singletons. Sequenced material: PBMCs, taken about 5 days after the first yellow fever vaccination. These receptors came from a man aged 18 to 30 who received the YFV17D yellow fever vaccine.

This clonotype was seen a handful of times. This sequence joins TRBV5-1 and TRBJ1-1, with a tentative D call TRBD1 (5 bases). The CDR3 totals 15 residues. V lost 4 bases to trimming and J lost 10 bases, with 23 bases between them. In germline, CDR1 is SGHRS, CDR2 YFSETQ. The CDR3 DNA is TGCGCCAGCAGCCCCTTCGGGACGGACACTGTTGGAGCTTTCTTT. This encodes CASSPFGTDTVGAFF.

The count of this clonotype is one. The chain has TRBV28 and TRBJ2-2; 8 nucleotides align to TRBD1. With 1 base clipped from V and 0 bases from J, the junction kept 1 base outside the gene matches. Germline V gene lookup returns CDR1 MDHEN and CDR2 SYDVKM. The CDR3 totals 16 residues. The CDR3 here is CASSLYRGANTGELFF. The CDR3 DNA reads TGTGCCAGCAGTTTATACAGGGGGGCGAACACCGGGGAGCTGTTTTTT.

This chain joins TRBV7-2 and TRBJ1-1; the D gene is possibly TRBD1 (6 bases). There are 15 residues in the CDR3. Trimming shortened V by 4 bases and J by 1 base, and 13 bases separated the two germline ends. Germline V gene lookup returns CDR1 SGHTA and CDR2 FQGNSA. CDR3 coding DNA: TGTGCCAGCAGCTCCTACAGGGTCCCGAACACTGAAGCTTTCTTT. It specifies CASSSYRVPNTEAFF.

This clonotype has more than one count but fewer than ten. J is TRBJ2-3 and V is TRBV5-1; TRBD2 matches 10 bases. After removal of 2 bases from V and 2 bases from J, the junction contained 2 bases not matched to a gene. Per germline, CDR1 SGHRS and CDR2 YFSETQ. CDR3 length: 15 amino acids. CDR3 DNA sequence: TGCGCCAGCAGCTTACTAGCGGGGCACACAGATACGCAGTATTTT. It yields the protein CASSLLAGHTDTQYF.

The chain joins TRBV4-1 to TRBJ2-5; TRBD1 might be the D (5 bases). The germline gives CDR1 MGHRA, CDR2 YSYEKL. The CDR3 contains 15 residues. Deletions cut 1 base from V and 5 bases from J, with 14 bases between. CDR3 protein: CASSQAHRSWETQYF. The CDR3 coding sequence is TGCGCCAGCAGCCAAGCGCACAGGAGCTGGGAGACCCAGTACTTC.

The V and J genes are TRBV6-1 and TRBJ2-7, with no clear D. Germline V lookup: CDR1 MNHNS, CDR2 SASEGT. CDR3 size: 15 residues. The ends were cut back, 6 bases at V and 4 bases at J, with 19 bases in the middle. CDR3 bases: TGTGCCAGCAGCCCTGACACCTCGAGGTTATACGAGCAGTACTTC. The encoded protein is CASSPDTSRLYEQYF.

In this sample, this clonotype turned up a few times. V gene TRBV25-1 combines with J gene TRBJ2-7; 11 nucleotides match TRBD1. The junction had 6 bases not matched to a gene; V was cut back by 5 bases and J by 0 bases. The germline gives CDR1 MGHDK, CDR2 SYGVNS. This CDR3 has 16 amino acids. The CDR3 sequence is CASSRRDRGFSYEQYF. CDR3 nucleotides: TGTGCCAGCAGTAGACGGGACAGGGGGTTCTCCTACGAGCAGTACTTC.

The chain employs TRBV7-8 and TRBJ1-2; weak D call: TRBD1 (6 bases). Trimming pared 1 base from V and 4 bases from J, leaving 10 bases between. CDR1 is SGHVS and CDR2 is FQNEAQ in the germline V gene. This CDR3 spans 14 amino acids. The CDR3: CASSLEGDLYGYTF. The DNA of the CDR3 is TGTGCCAGCAGCTTAGAGGGGGACCTCTATGGCTACACCTTC.

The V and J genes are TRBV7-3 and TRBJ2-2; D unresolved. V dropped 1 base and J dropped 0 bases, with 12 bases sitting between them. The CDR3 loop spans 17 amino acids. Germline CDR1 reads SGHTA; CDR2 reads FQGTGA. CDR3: CASSLMSRTSNTGELFF. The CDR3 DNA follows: TGTGCCAGCAGCTTAATGTCGCGGACCTCGAACACCGGGGAGCTGTTTTTT.

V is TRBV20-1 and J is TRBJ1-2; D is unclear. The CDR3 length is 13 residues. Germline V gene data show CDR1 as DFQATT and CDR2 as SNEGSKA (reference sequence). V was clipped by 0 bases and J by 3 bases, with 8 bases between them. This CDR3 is CSAREGVDYGYTF. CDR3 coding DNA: TGCAGTGCTAGAGAAGGTGTAGACTATGGCTACACCTTC.

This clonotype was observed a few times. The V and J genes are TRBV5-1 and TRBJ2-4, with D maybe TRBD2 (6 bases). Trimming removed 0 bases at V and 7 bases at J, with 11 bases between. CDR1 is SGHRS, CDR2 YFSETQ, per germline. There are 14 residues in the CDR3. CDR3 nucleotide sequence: TGCGCCAGCAGCTTGGAGCTGGCGGGGAACATTCAGTACTTC. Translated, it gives CASSLELAGNIQYF.

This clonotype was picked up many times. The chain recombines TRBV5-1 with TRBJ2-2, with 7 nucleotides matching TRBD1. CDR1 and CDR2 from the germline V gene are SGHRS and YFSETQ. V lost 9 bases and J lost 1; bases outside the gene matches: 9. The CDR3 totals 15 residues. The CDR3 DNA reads TGCGCCATCCGACGAGGACAGGAGAACACCGGGGAGCTGTTTTTT. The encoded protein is CAIRRGQENTGELFF.

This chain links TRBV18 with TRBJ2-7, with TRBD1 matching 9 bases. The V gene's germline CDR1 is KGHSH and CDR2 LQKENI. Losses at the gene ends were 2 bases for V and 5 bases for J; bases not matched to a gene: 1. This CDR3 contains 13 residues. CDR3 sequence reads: CASSPGDRDEQYF. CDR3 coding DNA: TGTGCCAGCTCACCAGGGGACAGGGACGAGCAGTACTTC.

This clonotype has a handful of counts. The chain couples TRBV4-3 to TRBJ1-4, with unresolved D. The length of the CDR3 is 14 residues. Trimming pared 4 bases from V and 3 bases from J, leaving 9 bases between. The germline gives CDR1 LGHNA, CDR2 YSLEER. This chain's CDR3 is CASSPTDSNEKLFF. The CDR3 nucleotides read TGCGCCAGCAGCCCAACGGACTCTAATGAAAAACTGTTTTTT.

The CDR3 DNA reads TGTGCCAGTAGTATAATTCGGGATACTGAAGCTTTCTTT. It encodes CASSIIRDTEAFF. The chain links TRBV19 to TRBJ1-1; no firm D call. Trimming removed 2 bases at V and 5 bases at J, with 9 bases between. There are 13 residues in the CDR3. CDR1 and CDR2 (germline): LNHDA, SQIVND (reference sequence).

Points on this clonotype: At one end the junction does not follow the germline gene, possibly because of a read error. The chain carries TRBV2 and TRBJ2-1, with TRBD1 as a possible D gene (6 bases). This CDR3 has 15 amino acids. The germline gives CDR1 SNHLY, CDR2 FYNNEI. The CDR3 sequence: CASTEQGSGYNERFF. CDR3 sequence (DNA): TGTGCCAGCACTGAACAGGGCTCTGGCTACAATGAGCGGTTCTTC.

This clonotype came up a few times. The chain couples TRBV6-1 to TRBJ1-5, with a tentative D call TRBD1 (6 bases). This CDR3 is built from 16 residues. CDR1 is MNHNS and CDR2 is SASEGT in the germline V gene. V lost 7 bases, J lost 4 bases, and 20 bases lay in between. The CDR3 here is CASTKTGGARNQPQHF. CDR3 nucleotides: TGTGCCAGCACAAAAACGGGGGGGGCTAGGAATCAGCCCCAGCATTTT.

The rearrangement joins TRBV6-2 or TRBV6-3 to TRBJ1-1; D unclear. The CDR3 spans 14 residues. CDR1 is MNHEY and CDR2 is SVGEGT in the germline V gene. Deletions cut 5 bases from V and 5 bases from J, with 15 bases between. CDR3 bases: TGTGCCAGCAGTCCTGACTCCCACTCGACTGAAGCTTTCTTT. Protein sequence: CASSPDSHSTEAFF.

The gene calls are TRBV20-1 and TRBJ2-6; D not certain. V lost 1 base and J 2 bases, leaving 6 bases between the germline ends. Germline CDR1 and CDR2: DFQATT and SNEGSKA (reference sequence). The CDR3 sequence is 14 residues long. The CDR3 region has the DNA TGCAGTGCTAGAGGGGCAACTGGGGCCAACGTCCTGACTTTC. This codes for CSARGATGANVLTF.

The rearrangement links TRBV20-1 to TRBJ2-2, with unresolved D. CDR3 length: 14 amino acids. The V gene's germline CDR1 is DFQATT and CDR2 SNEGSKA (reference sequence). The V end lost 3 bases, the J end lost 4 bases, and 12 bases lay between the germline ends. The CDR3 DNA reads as TGCAGTGCTAGCGTACGCGCCTCCACCGGGGAGCTGTTTTTT. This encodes CSASVRASTGELFF.

CDR3 DNA sequence: TGTGCCAGCAGACCCGGGACACAATCCACTGAAGCTTTCTTT. Encoded protein: CASRPGTQSTEAFF. The chain has TRBV7-2 and TRBJ1-1, with D perhaps TRBD1 (6 bases). The V gene's germline CDR1 is SGHTA and CDR2 FQGNSA. Trimming left V 6 bases short and J 4 bases short, with 15 bases between. The CDR3 loop spans 14 amino acids.

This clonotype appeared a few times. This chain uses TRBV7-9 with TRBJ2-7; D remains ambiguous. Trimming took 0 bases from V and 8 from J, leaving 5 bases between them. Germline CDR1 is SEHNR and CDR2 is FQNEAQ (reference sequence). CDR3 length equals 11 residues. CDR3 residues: CASSLAGKQYV. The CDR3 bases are TGTGCCAGCAGCTTAGCGGGGAAGCAGTACGTC.